This T cell receptor beta chain was observed in a study of T cells in Graves' hyperthyroidism and ophthalmopathy. Researchers amplified the TCR beta CDR3 regions from RNA transcripts. The TCR CDR3 was amplified in a first-round RT-PCR using the HTBI primer set. TCRdb re-analysed the multiplex PCR reads in MiXCR, keeping a single row per CDR3 protein. Here the sample spans some 270,000 distinct CDR3 sequences, roughly 15% being singletons. The V gene end was trimmed by 6 bases and the J gene end by 3 bases; junction bases not matched to a gene: 8. This CDR3 is built from 15 residues. Germline CDR1 reads MDHEN; CDR2 reads SYDVKM. Patients were excluded for uncontrolled infection, other autoimmune disease, pregnancy or lactation. Diagnoses rested on clinical symptoms, serum thyroxine and TRAb, thyroid ultrasound and orbital computed tomography. From more than 9 ml of fresh peripheral blood, PBMCs were isolated.

Whole-study findings and limits: The blood repertoire included most of the expanded thyroid clonotypes above 0.001.

This clonotype has at least ten counts. What it binds is not known. This receptor was obtained from a middle-aged woman with Graves' hyperthyroidism. The sample taken for sequencing was blood. The rearrangement links TRBV28 to TRBJ2-1; TRBD2 agrees at 7 bases. Written as DNA, the CDR3 is TGTGCCAGCAGACCCCAGACTAGCCACTACAATGAGCAGTTCTTC. As protein: CASRPQTSHYNEQFF. Together with reference TRBV28 and TRBJ2-1, the CDR3 gives the full variable domain: DVKVTQSSRYLVKRTGEKVFLECVQDMDHENMFWYRQDPGLGLRLIYFSYDVKMKEKGDIPEGYSVSREKKERFSLILESASTNQTSMYLCASRPQTSHYNEQFFGPGTRLTVL.